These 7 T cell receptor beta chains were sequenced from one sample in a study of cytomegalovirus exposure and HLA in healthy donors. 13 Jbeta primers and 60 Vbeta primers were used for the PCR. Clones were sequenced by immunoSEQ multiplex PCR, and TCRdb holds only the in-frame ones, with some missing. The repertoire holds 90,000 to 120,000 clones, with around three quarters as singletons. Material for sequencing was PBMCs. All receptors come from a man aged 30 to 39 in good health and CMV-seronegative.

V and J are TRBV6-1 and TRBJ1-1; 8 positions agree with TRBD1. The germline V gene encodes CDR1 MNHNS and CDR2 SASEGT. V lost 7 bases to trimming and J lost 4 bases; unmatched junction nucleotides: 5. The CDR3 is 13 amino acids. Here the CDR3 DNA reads TGTGCCAGCATGCGGACAGGGACCACTGAAGCTTTCTTT. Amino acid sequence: CASMRTGTTEAFF.

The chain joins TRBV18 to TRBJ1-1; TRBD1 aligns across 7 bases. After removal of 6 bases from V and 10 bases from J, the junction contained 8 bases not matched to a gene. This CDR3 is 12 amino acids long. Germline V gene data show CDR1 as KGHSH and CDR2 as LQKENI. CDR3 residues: CASSLGGSGAFF. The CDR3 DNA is TGTGCCAGCTCCCTAGGGGGCTCAGGAGCTTTCTTT.

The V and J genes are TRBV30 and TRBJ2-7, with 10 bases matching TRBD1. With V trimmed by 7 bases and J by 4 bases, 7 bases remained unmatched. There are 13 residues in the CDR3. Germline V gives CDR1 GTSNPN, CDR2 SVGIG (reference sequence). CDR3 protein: CASDRGRTYEQYF. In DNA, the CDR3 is TGTGCCTCCGACAGGGGGCGTACGTACGAGCAGTACTTC.

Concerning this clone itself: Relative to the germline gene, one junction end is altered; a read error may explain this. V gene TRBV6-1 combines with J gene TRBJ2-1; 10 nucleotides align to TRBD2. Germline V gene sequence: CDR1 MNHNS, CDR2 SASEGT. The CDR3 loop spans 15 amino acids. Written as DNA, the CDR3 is TGTGCCAGCCGGGAACTAGCGGGGACATACAATGAGCAGCTCTTC. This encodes CASRELAGTYNEQLF.

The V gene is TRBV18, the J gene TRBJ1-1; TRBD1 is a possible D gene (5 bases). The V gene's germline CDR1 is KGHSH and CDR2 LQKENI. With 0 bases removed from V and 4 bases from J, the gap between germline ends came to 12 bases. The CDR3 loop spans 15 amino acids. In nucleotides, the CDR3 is TGTGCCAGCTCACCACCAATAGGGGAGGTCACTGAAGCTTTCTTT. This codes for CASSPPIGEVTEAFF. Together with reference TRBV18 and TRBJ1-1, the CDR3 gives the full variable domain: NAGVMQNPRHLVRRRGQEARLRCSPMKGHSHVYWYRQLPEEGLKFMVYLQKENIIDESGMPKERFSAEFPKEGPSILRIQQVVRGDSAAYFCASSPPIGEVTEAFFGQGTRLTVV.

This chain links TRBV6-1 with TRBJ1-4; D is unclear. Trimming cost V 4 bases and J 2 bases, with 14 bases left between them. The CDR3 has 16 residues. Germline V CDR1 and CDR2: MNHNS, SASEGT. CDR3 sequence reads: CASSVPRTVTNEKLFF. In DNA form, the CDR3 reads TGTGCCAGCAGTGTACCCCGGACTGTTACTAATGAAAAACTGTTTTTT.

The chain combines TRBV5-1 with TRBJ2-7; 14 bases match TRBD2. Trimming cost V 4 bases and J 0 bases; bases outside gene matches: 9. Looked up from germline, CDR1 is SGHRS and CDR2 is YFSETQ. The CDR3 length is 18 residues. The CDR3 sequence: CASSLQWTSGRPSYEQYF. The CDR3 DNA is TGCGCCAGCAGCCTACAATGGACTAGCGGGAGGCCCTCCTACGAGCAGTACTTC. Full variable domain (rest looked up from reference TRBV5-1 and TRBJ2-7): KAGVTQTPRYLIKTRGQQVTLSCSPISGHRSVSWYQQTPGQGLQFLFEYFSETQRNKGNFPGRFSGRQFSNSRSEMNVSTLELGDSALYLCASSLQWTSGRPSYEQYFGPGTRLTVT.